The 22 T cell receptor beta chains presented below share a single source sample, sequenced in a study of identical twins. MiXCR, applied by TCRdb to the 5' RACE reads, yields one record per CDR3 protein. In the table there are fewer than 350,000 distinct CDR3 sequences, about 8.9% of which are singletons. These same records also appear under a second study, on yellow fever vaccine responses in identical twins.

The sample was memory (CD45RO+) T cells sorted from blood. These receptors all come from a young woman in good health.

The table lists this clonotype with a few counts. The V and J genes are TRBV29-1 and TRBJ2-2, with 7 positions matching TRBD1. Germline-derived CDR1 and CDR2 are SQVTM and ANQGSEA. V dropped 7 bases and J dropped 6; count of bases not matched to a gene: 14. The CDR3 is made up of 15 amino acids. In nucleotides, the CDR3 is TGCAGCGCCTCGGCACAGGGGTGGGTCGCCGGGGAGCTGTTTTTT. It specifies CSASAQGWVAGELFF.

The V and J genes are TRBV3-1 and TRBJ1-1; D is ambiguous. Germline loops: CDR1 LGHDT, CDR2 YNNKEL (reference sequence). This CDR3 is 15 amino acids long. Trimming shortened V by 10 bases and J by 1 base, and 19 bases separated the two germline ends. In DNA form, the CDR3 reads TGTGCCACCTCCCAAGATCCCGGGCAGAACACTGAAGCTTTCTTT. It codes for CATSQDPGQNTEAFF.

The V call is TRBV28, the J call TRBJ1-3, with a possible D match to TRBD1 (5 bases). V was shortened by 8 bases and J by 3 bases, with 14 bases between the two germline ends. CDR1 is MDHEN, CDR2 SYDVKM, per germline. The length of the CDR3 is 14 residues. CDR3 sequence: CASFPWGSGNTIYF. The CDR3 nucleotides are TGTGCCAGCTTTCCCTGGGGGAGTGGAAACACCATATATTTT.

Many counts were recorded for this clonotype. CDR3 in amino acids: CASSLFGSFSYEQYF. The CDR3 nucleotides read TGTGCCAGCAGTTTATTTGGGTCATTCTCCTACGAGCAGTACTTC. The V call is TRBV28, the J call TRBJ2-7; no definite D call. The V end was cut by 1 base, the J end by 0 bases, with 10 bases between. The CDR3 is 15 residues long. Per germline, CDR1 MDHEN and CDR2 SYDVKM.

The table lists this clonotype with a few counts. The chain joins TRBV19 to TRBJ2-2; 8 bases are a match to TRBD2. The V gene end was trimmed by 3 bases and the J gene end by 0 bases; junction bases not matched to a gene: 9. The CDR3 is 18 residues long. Germline loops: CDR1 LNHDA, CDR2 SQIVND (reference sequence). DNA for the CDR3: TGTGCCAGTAGTATTCGGAGGGTAGCGGGATCGAACACCGGGGAGCTGTTTTTT. It is translated as CASSIRRVAGSNTGELFF.

This clonotype showed up many times. This chain links TRBV28 with TRBJ1-6, with TRBD1 matching over 8 bases. V lost 5 bases and J lost 6; bases outside the gene matches: 6. This CDR3 has 15 residues. Germline assignment: CDR1 MDHEN and CDR2 SYDVKM. CDR3 sequence reads: CASSLRQGSNSPLHF. The CDR3 nucleotides are TGTGCCAGCAGTCTGCGACAGGGGAGTAATTCACCCCTCCACTTT.

In this sample, this clonotype turned up a few times. The V call is TRBV6-1, the J call TRBJ1-5; TRBD1 might be the D (6 bases). Trimming cost V 6 bases and J 4 bases, with 13 bases left between them. Germline V lookup: CDR1 MNHNS, CDR2 SASEGT. This CDR3 contains 14 residues. The CDR3 nucleotides are TGTGCCAGCAGCGGGGGCAGGGGAAATCAGCCCCAGCATTTT. Residues: CASSGGRGNQPQHF.

This clonotype was seen a few times. DNA for the CDR3: TGCGCCAGCACTCCTGTGTCCGGGGAGCTGTTTTTT. It specifies CASTPVSGELFF. The chain joins TRBV5-1 to TRBJ2-2; D remains unclear. CDR1 and CDR2 from the germline V gene are SGHRS and YFSETQ. This CDR3 comprises 12 residues. V gave up 6 bases and J gave up 6 bases, with 9 bases separating them.

This clonotype was seen a handful of times. The J gene is TRBJ2-3, the V gene TRBV6-1; TRBD1 agrees at 8 bases. This CDR3 contains 16 residues. The V gene's germline CDR1 is MNHNS and CDR2 SASEGT. The V segment lost 3 bases and the J segment 6 bases; nucleotides outside the gene matches: 11. CDR3 nucleotide sequence: TGTGCCAGCAGTGACCCGGGACAGGTCGGGGGCGATACGCAGTATTTT. Translation gives CASSDPGQVGGDTQYF.

This clonotype was observed many times. The chain is built from TRBV20-1 and TRBJ2-5; TRBD2 matches at 10 bases. The CDR3 has 16 amino acids. Trimming at V came to 1 base and at J to 4 bases, leaving 9 bases not matched to a gene. Looked up from germline, CDR1 is DFQATT and CDR2 is SNEGSKA (reference sequence). CDR3 in amino acids: CSARVSSGRARETQYF. The DNA of the CDR3 is TGCAGTGCTAGAGTATCCAGCGGGAGGGCCCGAGAGACCCAGTACTTC.

The CDR3 reads CASSSPGRNLNSPLHF. The CDR3, as DNA: TGTGCCAGCAGTTCTCCGGGAAGGAACCTCAATTCACCCCTCCACTTT. The chain joins TRBV6-5 to TRBJ1-6; D remains ambiguous. Trimming removed 4 bases from V and 7 bases from J, with 17 bases in between. Germline lookup yields CDR1 MNHEY and CDR2 SVGAGI. The CDR3 loop spans 16 amino acids.

V is TRBV2 and J is TRBJ1-5; 8 positions agree with TRBD1. Germline V gene data show CDR1 as SNHLY and CDR2 as FYNNEI. This CDR3 has 15 residues. Trimming at V came to 1 base and at J to 6 bases, leaving 5 bases not matched to a gene. The CDR3 coding sequence is TGTGCCAGCAGTGAAGACGCAGGGGGCAGTCAGCCCCAGCATTTT. Residues: CASSEDAGGSQPQHF.

This clonotype was counted only a few times. V usage is TRBV3-1 and J usage is TRBJ1-6; no definite D call. Deletions cut 2 bases from V and 9 bases from J, with 11 bases between. CDR3 length: 14 residues. Per germline, CDR1 LGHDT and CDR2 YNNKEL (reference sequence). Here the CDR3 DNA reads TGTGCCAGCAGCCAAAAACAGCTTGCTTCACCCCTCCACTTT. It codes for CASSQKQLASPLHF.

The chain has TRBV2 and TRBJ2-2, with TRBD1 as a possible D gene (5 bases). In germline, CDR1 is SNHLY, CDR2 FYNNEI. The CDR3 is made up of 14 amino acids. V shed 3 bases and J shed 1 base, with 6 bases lying between them. DNA of the CDR3: TGTGCCAGCAGTGAGCAGGGGAACACCGGGGAGCTGTTTTTT. The encoded protein is CASSEQGNTGELFF. The variable domain in full, with the rest retrieved from reference TRBV2 and TRBJ2-2, is EPEVTQTPSHQVTQMGQEVILRCVPISNHLYFYWYRQILGQKVEFLVSFYNNEISEKSEIFDDQFSVERPDGSNFTLKIRSTKLEDSAMYFCASSEQGNTGELFFGEGSRLTVL.

This clonotype has at least ten counts. This sequence joins TRBV28 and TRBJ2-1; a weak D match, TRBD2 (5 bases). Trimming removed 2 bases from V and 0 bases from J, with 17 bases in between. In germline, CDR1 is MDHEN, CDR2 SYDVKM. CDR3 size: 18 residues. The CDR3 DNA sequence: TGTGCCAGCAGTTTAGGTGCGCGGGCCGAGAGCTCCTACAATGAGCAGTTCTTC. The encoded protein is CASSLGARAESSYNEQFF. Full variable domain (remainder filled in from reference TRBV28 and TRBJ2-1): DVKVTQSSRYLVKRTGEKVFLECVQDMDHENMFWYRQDPGLGLRLIYFSYDVKMKEKGDIPEGYSVSREKKERFSLILESASTNQTSMYLCASSLGARAESSYNEQFFGPGTRLTVL.

The chain has TRBV27 and TRBJ1-4, with D uncertain. The germline V gene has CDR1 MNHEY and CDR2 SMNVEV (reference sequence). The V and J ends lost 5 bases and 5 bases respectively, with 3 bases between them. The CDR3 extends over 11 amino acids. The CDR3 loop is CASSTNEKLFF. The CDR3 DNA sequence: TGTGCCAGCAGTACGAATGAAAAACTGTTTTTT.

J is TRBJ2-7 and V is TRBV24-1; 9 bases are shared with TRBD1. The CDR3 loop spans 16 amino acids. V gave up 1 base and J gave up 7 bases; unmatched junction bases: 10. Germline V gives CDR1 KGHDR, CDR2 SFDVKD. The CDR3 loop is CATSDFETGGSGEQYV. In nucleotides, the CDR3 is TGTGCCACCAGTGATTTCGAGACAGGGGGTTCTGGAGAGCAGTACGTC.

Concerning this clonotype itself: A much larger clonotype is one base distant, so this may be a read error. The chain's CDR3 is CSARSGGTNTGELFF. The CDR3 DNA sequence: TGCAGTGCTAGAAGCGGGGGAACGAACACCGGGGAGCTGTTTTTT. The chain recombines TRBV20-1 with TRBJ2-2, with 8 positions matching TRBD2. The V gene's germline CDR1 is DFQATT and CDR2 SNEGSKA (reference sequence). The CDR3 loop spans 15 amino acids. V shed 2 bases, J shed 0 bases, and the junction held 2 bases outside the gene matches.

There are a few counts of this clonotype. The V call is TRBV19, the J call TRBJ2-1; 9 bases are a match to TRBD2. The V gene end was trimmed by 7 bases and the J gene end by 3 bases; junction bases not matched to a gene: 7. The germline V gene has CDR1 LNHDA and CDR2 SQIVND (reference sequence). This CDR3 comprises 15 residues. The CDR3 DNA follows: TGTGCCAGTATTCCGGGAGCGGGAGGCTACAATGAGCAGTTCTTC. Translation gives CASIPGAGGYNEQFF.

This clonotype was seen a few times. The chain is built from TRBV6-1 and TRBJ2-5; D ambiguous. Germline V gives CDR1 MNHNS, CDR2 SASEGT. CDR3 length: 14 amino acids. With 7 bases removed from V and 5 bases from J, the gap between germline ends came to 17 bases. CDR3 sequence (DNA): TGTGCCAGCAAACCCGACTTCGCGCGGGAGACCCAGTACTTC. Translation: CASKPDFARETQYF.

The V call is TRBV24-1, the J call TRBJ2-1, with D perhaps TRBD1 (6 bases). Germline CDR1 is KGHDR and CDR2 is SFDVKD. Trimming stripped 2 bases from V and 8 bases from J, with 12 bases between. This CDR3 region has 14 residues. The CDR3 nucleotides read TGTGCCACCAGTGATTACAGGGTCGTCGATGAGCAGTTCTTC. Protein product: CATSDYRVVDEQFF.

This clonotype was picked up many times. The chain has TRBV24-1 and TRBJ2-6; a weak D match, TRBD1 (5 bases). The CDR3 is 15 amino acids. Germline CDR1 KGHDR, CDR2 SFDVKD. Trimming removed 5 bases from V and 2 bases from J, with 9 bases in between. CDR3 DNA: TGTGCCACCAGTGCCACAGGCACTGGGGCCAACGTCCTGACTTTC. Translation gives CATSATGTGANVLTF.